This T cell receptor beta chain was documented in a study of cytomegalovirus exposure and HLA in healthy donors. Study-wide context: In an early release, HLA-typed donors contributed about 79 million unique TCR sequences.

The CDR3 covers 15 residues. CDR1 is MNHEY and CDR2 is SMNVEV in the germline V gene (reference sequence). The germline V and J ends were trimmed by 2 bases and 0 bases, with 10 bases remaining between them. The PCR employed 60 Vbeta primers together with 13 Jbeta primers. Assay used: immunoSEQ multiplex PCR; TCRdb lists only in-frame clones, some missing. The data contain about 130,000 clones, approximately 10% of them singletons. This clone showed up just a few times. V gene TRBV27 combines with J gene TRBJ1-2, with D perhaps matching TRBD1 (5 bases). The TCR was taken from a woman in her forties in good health and CMV-seropositive. Sequences were obtained from PBMCs. Here the CDR3 DNA reads TGTGCCAGCAGTTTAAATGGACACACTAACTATGGCTACACCTTC. Translated, it gives CASSLNGHTNYGYTF.